Reported below is one T cell receptor beta chain. This specimen includes other DNA sequences encoding the same CDR3. This specimen comes from a study of blood T cell repertoires in COVID-19. Study at large: There were acute and convalescent COVID-19 samples, and they came from the United States, Italy and Spain. Sample material is recorded as cDNA or gDNA derived from T cells, B-cell-depleted T cells, or PBMCs.

How the authors handled the data: For nucleated cells, counts were estimated from reference gene primer amplification. The data were produced by immunoSEQ multiplex PCR, yet TCRdb's version contains in-frame clones alone and is incomplete. V, J and clone size were drawn from that table, and D and trimming were deduced from the DNA. Seen here are fewer than 200,000 clones, about 74% observed once, and the top ten hold under 3.5%. Trimming removed 3 bases from V and 0 bases from J, with 5 bases in between. Germline loops: CDR1 SGHKS, CDR2 YYEKEE (reference sequence). This CDR3 spans 13 amino acids. J is TRBJ2-3 and V is TRBV5-5, with D unresolved. The source is an elderly woman with acute or convalescent COVID-19. The specimen was peripheral blood. CDR3 in amino acids: CASSSPSTDTQYF. The CDR3 nucleotides are TGTGCCAGCAGCTCCCCAAGCACAGATACGCAGTATTTT.